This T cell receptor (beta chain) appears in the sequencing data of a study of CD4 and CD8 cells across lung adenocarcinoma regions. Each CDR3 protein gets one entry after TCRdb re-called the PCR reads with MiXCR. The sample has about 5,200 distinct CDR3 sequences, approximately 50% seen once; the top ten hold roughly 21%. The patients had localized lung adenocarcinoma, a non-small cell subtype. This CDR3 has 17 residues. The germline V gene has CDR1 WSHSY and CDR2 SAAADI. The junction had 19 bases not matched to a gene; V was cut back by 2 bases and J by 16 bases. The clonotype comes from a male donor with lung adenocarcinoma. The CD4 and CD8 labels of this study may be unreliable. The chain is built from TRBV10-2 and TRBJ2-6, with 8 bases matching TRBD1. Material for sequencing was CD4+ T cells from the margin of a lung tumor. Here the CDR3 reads CASSEGRGRSGAYELTF. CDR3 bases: TGCGCCAGCAGTGAGGGCAGGGGGCGGTCTGGGGCCTACGAGCTGACTTTC.